The 30 T cell receptor beta chains below were found in one sample sequenced in a study of patients and donors after allogeneic stem cell transplantation. TCRdb re-analysed the RT-PCR reads in MiXCR, keeping a single row per CDR3 protein. Counted here are approximately 200,000 distinct CDR3 sequences, less than 50% occurring once; the ten biggest clones make up 11%. Input material: blood, either unsorted or a sorted T cell fraction (not recorded which). The receptors were sampled from a human donor who was either an allogeneic HSCT recipient or a stem cell or donor lymphocyte infusion donor (not recorded which). It is not recorded whose cells these are; they may come from a transplant donor.

The chain has TRBV24-1 and TRBJ2-5; D not certain. The CDR3 runs 15 residues. Trimming pared 6 bases from V and 4 bases from J, leaving 17 bases between. The germline gives CDR1 KGHDR, CDR2 SFDVKD. CDR3 bases: TGTGCCACCAGTTCCCCCAGTGAGGCCGTAGAGACCCAGTACTTC. This encodes CATSSPSEAVETQYF.

The chain carries TRBV7-7 and TRBJ2-5, with D maybe TRBD1 (6 bases). V lost 7 bases to trimming and J lost 4 bases, with 13 bases between them. CDR1 is SSHAT, CDR2 FNYEAQ, per germline (reference sequence). This CDR3 contains 13 residues. CDR3 protein: CASTRGVGETQYF. DNA for the CDR3: TGTGCCAGCACCAGGGGCGTTGGAGAGACCCAGTACTTC.

The rearrangement links TRBV20-1 to TRBJ1-5; D is unclear. The CDR3 length is 15 residues. The V end was cut by 6 bases, the J end by 3 bases, with 18 bases between. The germline gives CDR1 DFQATT, CDR2 SNEGSKA (reference sequence). CDR3 bases: TGCAGTGCGCCTCTCTCTGGGCAGCTCAATCAGCCCCAGCATTTT. Amino acid sequence: CSAPLSGQLNQPQHF.

The chain links TRBV9 to TRBJ1-1; 10 bases are a match to TRBD1. V lost 2 bases and J lost 6; bases outside the gene matches: 4. Germline V gene data show CDR1 as SGDLS and CDR2 as YYNGEE. The CDR3 runs to 14 residues. The CDR3 here is CASSVRDRGPEAFF. Written as DNA, the CDR3 is TGTGCCAGCAGCGTCCGGGACAGGGGCCCTGAAGCTTTCTTT. The complete variable domain, with remaining parts taken from reference TRBV9 and TRBJ1-1, reads DSGVTQTPKHLITATGQRVTLRCSPRSGDLSVYWYQQSLDQGLQFLIQYYNGEERAKGNILERFSAQQFPDLHSELNLSSLELGDSALYFCASSVRDRGPEAFFGQGTRLTVV.

The rearrangement links TRBV20-1 to TRBJ1-5; possible D gene TRBD1, 5 bases. The CDR3 has 14 amino acids. Germline V gene data show CDR1 as DFQATT and CDR2 as SNEGSKA (reference sequence). Trimming pared 5 bases from V and 4 bases from J, leaving 15 bases between. Here the CDR3 DNA reads TGCAGTGCTCCCCCCGCAGGGCAAAATCAGCCCCAGCATTTT. Amino acids: CSAPPAGQNQPQHF.

The chain is built from TRBV9 and TRBJ1-5; 7 positions match TRBD1. J lost 5 bases, V lost 3 bases, and 2 bases had no gene match. CDR1 is SGDLS and CDR2 is YYNGEE in the germline V gene. The CDR3 covers 13 residues. The CDR3 loop reads CASSGQGDQPQHF. DNA of the CDR3: TGTGCCAGCAGCGGGCAGGGGGATCAGCCCCAGCATTTT.

The chain joins TRBV5-6 to TRBJ1-5, with D hard to call. The CDR3 contains 15 residues. Germline CDR1 SGHDT, CDR2 YYEEEE. Trimming took off 3 bases at V and 3 bases at J, with 13 bases between the two ends. The CDR3 loop is CASSSTRTLNQPQHF. The CDR3 DNA reads TGTGCCAGCAGCTCGACCCGGACCCTCAATCAGCCCCAGCATTTT.

The sample holds a few counts of this clonotype. The rearrangement uses TRBV7-2 and TRBJ1-5; 11 positions agree with TRBD1. The CDR3 has 17 residues. The V gene's germline CDR1 is SGHTA and CDR2 FQGNSA. V shed 2 bases and J 7 bases; nucleotides not matched to a gene: 10. The CDR3 nucleotides are TGTGCCAGCAGCTTAATATCCGGGACAGGGGGTTCACAGCCCCAGCATTTT. Encoded protein: CASSLISGTGGSQPQHF.

The gene calls are TRBV7-2 and TRBJ1-5; D is unresolved. This CDR3 has 12 residues. Trimming stripped 2 bases from V and 7 bases from J, with 6 bases between. The germline V gene has CDR1 SGHTA and CDR2 FQGNSA. CDR3 nucleotide sequence: TGTGCCAGCAGCTTAATGGGCCAGCCCCAGCATTTT. Protein product: CASSLMGQPQHF.

The chain's CDR3 is CATSALGTVGTGELFF. Written as DNA, the CDR3 is TGTGCCACCAGTGCTCTCGGGACAGTCGGCACCGGGGAGCTGTTTTTT. The chain recombines TRBV24-1 with TRBJ2-2, with 7 nucleotides matching TRBD1. The CDR3 length is 16 residues. In germline, CDR1 is KGHDR, CDR2 SFDVKD. V gave up 5 bases and J gave up 4 bases; unmatched junction bases: 9.

V usage is TRBV6-1 and J usage is TRBJ1-2; D remains unclear. The CDR3 is 13 residues long. Trimming left V 5 bases short and J 6 bases short, with 13 bases between. In germline, CDR1 is MNHNS, CDR2 SASEGT. The CDR3, as DNA: TGTGCCAGCAGTCCCCAATGGCGAGATGGCTACACCTTC. Protein sequence: CASSPQWRDGYTF.

This clonotype showed up just a few times. The V call is TRBV12-3 or TRBV12-4, the J call TRBJ1-5; D unclear. V lost 6 bases and J 6 bases, leaving 9 bases between the germline ends. CDR3 length: 12 residues. CDR3 coding DNA: TGTGCCAGCAGCTCTTCCCTTCAGCCCCAGCATTTT. This codes for CASSSSLQPQHF.

The V call is TRBV9, the J call TRBJ1-3; D gene ambiguous. The germline CDR1 and CDR2 sequences are SGDLS and YYNGEE. V was trimmed by 0 bases and J by 1 base, leaving 8 bases between them. This CDR3 contains 15 residues. The CDR3 DNA reads as TGTGCCAGCAGCGTAGCTCTGGGATCTGGAAACACCATATATTTT. Translated, it gives CASSVALGSGNTIYF.

With regard to this clonotype: The CDR3 end shows no conserved phenylalanine or tryptophan, and so a read error is likely. V usage is TRBV2 and J usage is TRBJ1-4; no clear D gene. V was trimmed by 1 base and J by 6 bases, leaving 9 bases between them. The CDR3 runs to 14 residues. Germline V gene data show CDR1 as SNHLY and CDR2 as FYNNEI. The CDR3 reads CASSEEGVDEKLFL. As DNA, the CDR3 is TGTGCCAGCAGTGAAGAGGGTGTCGATGAAAAACTGTTTTTG.

This clonotype was detected only a few times. The rearrangement uses TRBV12-3 or TRBV12-4 and TRBJ2-2, with a possible D match to TRBD1 (6 bases). The CDR3 loop spans 15 amino acids. Trimming left V 8 bases short and J 3 bases short, with 16 bases between. CDR3 nucleotides: TGTGCCAGCGTCGCAGGGACAAGGTACACCGGGGAGCTGTTTTTT. Protein product: CASVAGTRYTGELFF.

The CDR3 region has the DNA TGTGCCAGCAGCCCCAACCCAGCGGGGACAACCTACGAGCAGTACTTC. Translated, it gives CASSPNPAGTTYEQYF. This chain joins TRBV7-6 and TRBJ2-7; a weak D match, TRBD2 (7 bases). Trimming removed 5 bases from V and 2 bases from J, with 19 bases in between. This CDR3 is 16 amino acids long. Germline V gives CDR1 SGHVS, CDR2 FNYEAQ.

In its sample, this clonotype was seen a few times. CDR3 sequence reads: CASSPVPGFTPNYGYTF. The DNA of the CDR3 is TGCGCCAGCAGCCCCGTACCAGGTTTTACCCCTAACTATGGCTACACCTTC. The chain couples TRBV4-1 to TRBJ1-2; D gene unclear. The V and J ends lost 4 bases and 0 bases respectively, with 18 bases between them. CDR3 length: 17 amino acids. Germline V lookup: CDR1 MGHRA, CDR2 YSYEKL.

This chain connects TRBV5-6 to TRBJ2-1; no clear D. The CDR3 is 14 residues long. The V end was cut by 1 base, the J end by 7 bases, with 12 bases between. Germline V gene sequence: CDR1 SGHDT, CDR2 YYEEEE. CDR3 amino acids: CASSLRAVWNEQFF. CDR3 nucleotide sequence: TGTGCCAGCAGCTTGCGGGCAGTTTGGAATGAGCAGTTCTTC. Combining the CDR3 with reference TRBV5-6 and TRBJ2-1 gives the whole variable domain DAGVTQSPTHLIKTRGQQVTLRCSPKSGHDTVSWYQQALGQGPQFIFQYYEEEERQRGNFPDRFSGHQFPNYSSELNVNALLLGDSALYLCASSLRAVWNEQFFGPGTRLTVL.

There are a few counts of this clonotype. The chain joins TRBV5-4 to TRBJ1-1; no reliable D call. Deletions cut 0 bases from V and 3 bases from J, with 6 bases between. Germline V gene sequence: CDR1 SGHNT, CDR2 YYREEE (reference sequence). The length of the CDR3 is 13 residues. CDR3 nucleotide sequence: TGTGCCAGCAGCTTGGGTGCGGACACTGAAGCTTTCTTT. This encodes CASSLGADTEAFF.

The rearrangement links TRBV10-3 to TRBJ2-5; D remains unclear. Germline V gene sequence: CDR1 ENHRY, CDR2 SYGVKD. Trimming removed 0 bases at V and 1 base at J, with 6 bases between. The CDR3 spans 14 residues. The CDR3 DNA reads TGTGCCATCAGTGAGTCTGGCAGCCAAGAGACCCAGTACTTC. Its translation: CAISESGSQETQYF.

The chain links TRBV7-3 to TRBJ1-2; 7 nucleotides align to TRBD1. Germline loops: CDR1 SGHTA, CDR2 FQGTGA. The ends lost 5 bases at V and 6 bases at J; junction bases unmatched: 6. The CDR3 runs to 13 residues. CDR3: CASSAGGRDGYTF. The CDR3 DNA is TGTGCCAGCAGCGCAGGGGGGCGAGATGGCTACACCTTC.

This clonotype was seen a handful of times. The rearrangement links TRBV3-1 to TRBJ2-2; 7 nucleotides match TRBD1. The CDR3 sequence is 17 residues long. J gave up 1 base and V 4 bases, and 9 bases lay outside the gene matches. Germline CDR1 reads LGHDT; CDR2 reads YNNKEL (reference sequence). The DNA of the CDR3 is TGTGCCAGCAGCCCGGTACTGGGACAGATGAACACCGGGGAGCTGTTTTTT. Translating it yields CASSPVLGQMNTGELFF.

This clonotype was seen more than once but under ten times. The rearrangement joins TRBV10-3 to TRBJ1-2; no reliable D call. The germline V gene encodes CDR1 ENHRY and CDR2 SYGVKD. There are 14 residues in the CDR3. V gave up 3 bases and J gave up 2 bases, with 10 bases separating them. CDR3 region: CAISDISANYGYTF. The CDR3 DNA reads as TGTGCCATCAGTGACATTTCGGCCAACTATGGCTACACCTTC.

This clonotype occurred a few times. The genes are TRBV6-6 and TRBJ1-2, with D possibly matching TRBD1 (6 bases). V dropped 6 bases and J dropped 2 bases, with 10 bases sitting between them. The CDR3 length is 13 residues. CDR1 is MNHNY and CDR2 is SVGAGI in the germline V gene (reference sequence). The CDR3 region is CASRLDRNYGYTF. As DNA, the CDR3 is TGTGCCAGCAGACTCGACAGGAACTATGGCTACACCTTC.

The V gene is TRBV20-1, the J gene TRBJ2-7; 8 bases line up with TRBD1. The germline V gene encodes CDR1 DFQATT and CDR2 SNEGSKA (reference sequence). J gave up 5 bases and V 2 bases, and 5 bases lay outside the gene matches. This CDR3 has 13 residues. CDR3 nucleotide sequence: TGCAGTGCTAGAAGACAGGGGCACGACGAGCAGTACTTC. This translates into CSARRQGHDEQYF.

The J gene is TRBJ2-7, the V gene TRBV5-1, with 8 nucleotides matching TRBD1. Looked up from germline, CDR1 is SGHRS and CDR2 is YFSETQ. V dropped 2 bases and J dropped 2; count of bases not matched to a gene: 12. The CDR3 runs to 17 residues. CDR3 in amino acids: CASSFLPSGTGPYEQYF. CDR3 coding DNA: TGCGCCAGCAGCTTCCTTCCCTCCGGGACAGGCCCCTACGAGCAGTACTTC.

The J gene is TRBJ2-2, the V gene TRBV10-3; the match to TRBD1 covers 8 bases. Germline V gene data show CDR1 as ENHRY and CDR2 as SYGVKD. The V and J ends lost 8 bases and 4 bases, in that order; junction bases with no gene match: 9. The CDR3 has 15 residues. The CDR3 coding sequence is TGTGCCATCGCCTCCGGGACAGGTCCCACCGGGGAGCTGTTTTTT. Amino acid sequence: CAIASGTGPTGELFF.

The J gene is TRBJ2-7, the V gene TRBV5-1; no firm D call. Germline-derived CDR1 and CDR2 are SGHRS and YFSETQ. The CDR3 loop spans 12 amino acids. Trimming took 4 bases from V and 3 from J, leaving 8 bases between them. CDR3 DNA: TGCGCCAGCAGCCGTCTCGGCTACGAGCAGTACTTC. Amino acids: CASSRLGYEQYF.

The chain has TRBV29-1 and TRBJ2-3; TRBD1 might be the D (5 bases). Trimming removed 3 bases at V and 3 bases at J, with 10 bases between. The CDR3 is 13 residues long. Germline values: CDR1 SQVTM, CDR2 ANQGSEA. The CDR3 loop is CSVEASGTDTQYF. DNA for the CDR3: TGCAGCGTTGAGGCGTCAGGGACAGATACGCAGTATTTT.

The table lists this clonotype with a few counts. The V gene is TRBV10-3, the J gene TRBJ1-5; no clear D. Trimming took 10 bases from V and 1 from J, leaving 14 bases between them. The CDR3 totals 14 residues. The germline V gene encodes CDR1 ENHRY and CDR2 SYGVKD. CDR3 in DNA: TGTGCCACCACCTCGATGATAAGCAATCAGCCCCAGCATTTT. Amino acids: CATTSMISNQPQHF.